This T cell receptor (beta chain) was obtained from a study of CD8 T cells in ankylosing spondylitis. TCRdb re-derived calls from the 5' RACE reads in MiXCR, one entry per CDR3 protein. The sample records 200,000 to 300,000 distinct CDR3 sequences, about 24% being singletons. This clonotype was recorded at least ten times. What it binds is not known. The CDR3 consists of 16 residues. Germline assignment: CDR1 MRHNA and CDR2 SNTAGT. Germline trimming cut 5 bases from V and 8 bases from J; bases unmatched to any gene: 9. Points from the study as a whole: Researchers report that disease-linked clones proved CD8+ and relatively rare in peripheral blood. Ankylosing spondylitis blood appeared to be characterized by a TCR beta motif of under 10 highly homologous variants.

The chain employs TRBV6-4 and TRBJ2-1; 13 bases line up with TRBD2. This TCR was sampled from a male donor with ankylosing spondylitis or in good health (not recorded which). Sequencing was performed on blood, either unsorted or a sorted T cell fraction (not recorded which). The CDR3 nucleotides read TGTGCCAGCAGTTCCTATACTAGCGGGGGGGCCCATGAGCAGTTCTTC. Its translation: CASSSYTSGGAHEQFF.